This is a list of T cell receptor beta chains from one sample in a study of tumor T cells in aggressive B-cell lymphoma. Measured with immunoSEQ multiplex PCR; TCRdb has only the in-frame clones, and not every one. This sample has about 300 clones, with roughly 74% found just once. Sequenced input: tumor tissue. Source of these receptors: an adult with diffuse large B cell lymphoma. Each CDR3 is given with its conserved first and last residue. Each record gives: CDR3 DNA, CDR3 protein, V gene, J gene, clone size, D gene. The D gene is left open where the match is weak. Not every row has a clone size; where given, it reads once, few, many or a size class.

TGTGCTAGTGGTACTACTGACCAAGAGACCCAGTACTTC	CASGTTDQETQYF	TRBV12-5	TRBJ2-5	NA	NA
TGCAGCGTTTATTCTAGCGGGATCACAGATACGCAGTATTTT	CSVYSSGITDTQYF	TRBV29-1	TRBJ2-3	NA	TRBD2
TGCGCCAGCAGCCAAGACGCGCGGGGCCTGACCTACGAGCAGTACTTC	CASSQDARGLTYEQYF	TRBV4-1	TRBJ2-7	NA	NA
TGTGCCAGCAGCTTAGGAGTTTACGAGCAGTACTTC	CASSLGVYEQYF	TRBV7-9	TRBJ2-7	few	NA
TGTGCCAGCAGGTCCAGGTACGGAGGGACAGATACGCAGTATTTT	CASRSRYGGTDTQYF	TRBV28	TRBJ2-3	hyperexpanded	NA
TGCAGCGTTGCCAGGGCAGATACGCAGTATTTT	CSVARADTQYF	TRBV29-1	TRBJ2-3	NA	NA
TGTGCCAGCAGTTTAAGTAGCAAAGGGGGGGGCTTGGACACCGGGGAGCTGTTTTTT	CASSLSSKGGGLDTGELFF	TRBV28	TRBJ2-2	NA	NA
TGTGCCAGCAGCTTAGTAGGGGGCGGCCCCTACGAGCAGTACTTC	CASSLVGGGPYEQYF	TRBV11-2	TRBJ2-7	NA	TRBD1
TGTGCCAGCAGCTTCAGGGAAGGGACAGGGGTCCACGAGCAGTACTTC	CASSFREGTGVHEQYF	TRBV7-8	TRBJ2-7	NA	TRBD1
TGCGCCAGCAGCCAAGAGCCCGGACTAGCGGGGGGCCAAGAGACCCAGTACTTC	CASSQEPGLAGGQETQYF	TRBV4-1	TRBJ2-5	once	TRBD2
TGTGCCAGCAGCTATAATCTCGAGGGGACTAAGCAGTTCTTC	CASSYNLEGTKQFF	TRBV14	TRBJ2-1	NA	TRBD2
TGTGCCATCAGCCGGGACAGGGGGCGTCACGAGCAGTACTTC	CAISRDRGRHEQYF	TRBV10-3	TRBJ2-7	NA	TRBD1
TGTGCCAGCAGGCCGAGGCGGGAGCCCTCATACAATGAGCAGTTCTTC	CASRPRREPSYNEQFF	TRBV27	TRBJ2-1	NA	TRBD2
TGTGCCAGCAGTCGACGACTAGCGGGAAGTCACAATGAGCAGTTCTTC	CASSRRLAGSHNEQFF	TRBV6-6	TRBJ2-1	NA	TRBD2
TGTGCCAGTAGTATAGCGGGAGTTTCCTACAATGAGCAGTTCTTC	CASSIAGVSYNEQFF	TRBV19	TRBJ2-1	NA	NA
TGTGCCAGCAGCTTAAAGAGGACTGAAGCTTTCTTT	CASSLKRTEAFF	TRBV7-2	TRBJ1-1	NA	NA
TGTGCCATCAGTGAGTCGTCCTTATACAATGAGCAGTTCTTC	CAISESSLYNEQFF	TRBV10-3	TRBJ2-1	NA	NA